These 30 T cell receptor beta chains came from one sample sequenced in a study of shared clonotypes between healthy human individuals. Data came from immunoSEQ multiplex PCR; TCRdb stores just in-frame clones and leaves some out. Of about 2.3 million clones in the sample, around 90% were seen once. Source material: naive CD4+ T cells from PBMCs. Documented subset: CD45RA+ positively selected. The receptors derive from a man aged 18 to 30 in good health. Some clones in this sample may be carry-over from other donors' samples.

The chain has TRBV2 and TRBJ1-5, with D tentatively TRBD1 (5 bases). The CDR3 is 15 residues long. V lost 2 bases and J lost 11, with 19 bases in between. Germline assignment: CDR1 SNHLY and CDR2 FYNNEI. The DNA for the CDR3 is TGTGCCAGCAGTGAATTAGCACAACAACCGGGGGCCCAGCATTTT. Protein product: CASSELAQQPGAQHF.

The rearrangement joins TRBV4-2 to TRBJ2-5; 12 nucleotides align to TRBD2. J lost 7 bases, V lost 1 base, and 4 bases had no gene match. This CDR3 spans 15 amino acids. Germline CDR1 LGHNA, CDR2 YNFKEQ. CDR3 amino acids: CASSQGTSGIGTQYF. CDR3 DNA sequence: TGTGCCAGCAGCCAAGGGACTAGCGGGATTGGGACCCAGTACTTC.

On this clone itself: This specimen includes other DNA sequences encoding the same CDR3. The rearrangement joins TRBV30 to TRBJ2-3, with D possibly TRBD2 on 5 matching bases. V lost 2 bases to trimming and J lost 1 base, with 10 bases between them. The CDR3 loop spans 14 amino acids. Germline V lookup: CDR1 GTSNPN, CDR2 SVGIG (reference sequence). The CDR3 spells CAWSRLAGTDTQYF. In DNA, the CDR3 is TGTGCCTGGAGTAGGCTAGCAGGCACAGATACGCAGTATTTT.

Comment on this clone: The junction departs from the called germline gene at one end, perhaps through a read error. This rearrangement joins TRBV15 to TRBJ2-4; D call uncertain. Germline lookup yields CDR1 LNHNV and CDR2 YYDKDF (reference sequence). The CDR3 is made up of 12 amino acids. The CDR3 DNA is TGTGCCACCAGCAGAGATGAGGAGCGAAGGGACTTC. Amino acids: CATSRDEERRDF.

The chain employs TRBV5-3 and TRBJ2-1; no clear D gene. TRBV5-3 is assigned to the ORF class and has an uncertain function. The CDR3 is 15 residues long. The V end was cut by 2 bases, the J end by 0 bases, with 9 bases between. CDR3 protein: CARSFTSSSYNEQFF. CDR3 nucleotides: TGTGCCAGAAGCTTCACATCGAGCTCCTACAATGAGCAGTTCTTC.

This clone was observed a few times. The rearrangement joins TRBV28 to TRBJ2-7, with no clear D. Looked up from germline, CDR1 is MDHEN and CDR2 is SYDVKM. The CDR3 consists of 11 residues. V was clipped by 9 bases and J by 3 bases, with 9 bases between them. The CDR3 bases are TGTGCCAGTATAGGCGGCTACGAGCAGTACTTC. The encoded protein is CASIGGYEQYF.

This clone was seen a single time. V gene TRBV6-1 combines with J gene TRBJ1-3; D is undetermined. V lost 4 bases, J lost 0 bases, and 13 bases lay in between. CDR3 length equals 16 residues. From germline, CDR1 is MNHNS and CDR2 SASEGT. CDR3 bases: TGTGCCAGCAGTGCCTTTTTGACCAGCTCTGGAAACACCATATATTTT. It yields the protein CASSAFLTSSGNTIYF.

The chain uses TRBV19 and TRBJ2-1; TRBD1 might be the D (6 bases). The germline CDR1 and CDR2 sequences are LNHDA and SQIVND (reference sequence). Trimming pared 3 bases from V and 4 bases from J, leaving 13 bases between. The CDR3 is made up of 15 amino acids. CDR3 bases: TGTGCCAGTAGTATCCCCGGGACAAAATACAATGAGCAGTTCTTC. It yields the protein CASSIPGTKYNEQFF.

This clone was recorded only once. The genes are TRBV28 and TRBJ1-2; 11 positions match TRBD1. The V segment lost 8 bases and the J segment 4 bases; nucleotides outside the gene matches: 6. This CDR3 contains 14 residues. Germline CDR1 MDHEN, CDR2 SYDVKM. CDR3 DNA: TGTGCCAGCTTCGGACAGGGGGCATTCTATGGCTACACCTTC. Amino acids: CASFGQGAFYGYTF.

The rearrangement uses TRBV29-1 and TRBJ1-4; D unresolved. The CDR3 totals 13 residues. Germline lookup yields CDR1 SQVTM and CDR2 ANQGSEA. Trimming pared 0 bases from V and 7 bases from J, leaving 9 bases between. The CDR3 DNA reads as TGCAGCGTTGAAGATTACGGGTCTGAAAAACTGTTTTTT. Protein: CSVEDYGSEKLFF.

Note on this clone: The DNA is omitted, as the CDR3 cannot be located on it reliably, and the CDR3 follows TCRdb's listing. The V call is TRBV19, the J call TRBJ1-4; the table's D gene call, TRBD1, was not cross checked with the DNA. Ends included, the CDR3 has 14 residues. The germline CDR1 and CDR2 sequences are LNHDA and SQIVND (reference sequence). The chain's CDR3 is CASTSGQGSEKLFF.

The V call is TRBV6-1, the J call TRBJ2-1, with D perhaps matching TRBD1 or TRBD2 (6 bases each). Germline lookup yields CDR1 MNHNS and CDR2 SASEGT. This CDR3 contains 16 residues. Trimming shortened V by 4 bases and J by 2 bases, and 15 bases separated the two germline ends. The CDR3 loop reads CASSVAVGGPYNEQFF. The CDR3 DNA sequence: TGTGCCAGCAGTGTAGCGGTCGGGGGCCCCTACAATGAGCAGTTCTTC.

V usage is TRBV28 and J usage is TRBJ1-5; 10 bases are shared with TRBD1. Trimming at V came to 3 bases and at J to 7 bases, leaving 6 bases not matched to a gene. Germline-derived CDR1 and CDR2 are MDHEN and SYDVKM. CDR3 length equals 15 residues. The CDR3 sequence: CASSLPGTGEQPQHF. The CDR3 DNA reads as TGTGCCAGCAGTTTGCCCGGGACAGGGGAACAGCCCCAGCATTTT.

This chain uses TRBV5-4 with TRBJ1-2, with D possibly matching TRBD1 (6 bases). Germline V gives CDR1 SGHNT, CDR2 YYREEE (reference sequence). The CDR3 is made up of 15 amino acids. Trimming removed 4 bases at V and 3 bases at J, with 16 bases between. In DNA, the CDR3 is TGTGCCAGCAGCCAAGCTGCAGGGGTGGACTATGGCTACACCTTC. This encodes CASSQAAGVDYGYTF.

The chain has TRBV7-2 and TRBJ2-2; 9 positions agree with TRBD1. Germline V CDR1 and CDR2: SGHTA, FQGNSA. This CDR3 contains 16 residues. J gave up 4 bases and V 3 bases, and 6 bases lay outside the gene matches. For the CDR3, the DNA is TGTGCCAGCAGCTTGTCCGGGACAGGGACCACCGGGGAGCTGTTTTTT. It encodes CASSLSGTGTTGELFF.

This chain connects TRBV11-1 to TRBJ2-1; possibly TRBD2 for D (5 bases). V was shortened by 1 base and J by 8 bases, with 18 bases between the two germline ends. The CDR3 spans 16 residues. Looked up from germline, CDR1 is SGHAT and CDR2 is FQDESV (reference sequence). The CDR3 nucleotides are TGTGCCAGCAGCTTAGGGCCCTCGGGGTTAGCGTATGAGCAGTTCTTC. Translating it yields CASSLGPSGLAYEQFF.

DNA of the CDR3: TGTGCCAGCAGCTTGAGCGACGGAGCAATACATTTT. This codes for CASSLSDGAIHF. The genes are TRBV7-9 and TRBJ1-5; D unclear. The V and J ends lost 3 bases and 16 bases respectively, with 16 bases between them. Germline values: CDR1 SEHNR, CDR2 FQNEAQ (reference sequence). The CDR3 contains 12 residues.

The chain joins TRBV27 to TRBJ2-4; D is perhaps TRBD2 (7 bases). V shed 10 bases and J shed 5 bases, with 27 bases lying between them. CDR3 length: 17 amino acids. Germline values: CDR1 MNHEY, CDR2 SMNVEV (reference sequence). The CDR3 loop reads CATQRGGSDRRENIQYF. Here the CDR3 DNA reads TGTGCCACCCAAAGGGGGGGTAGTGACAGGAGGGAAAACATTCAGTACTTC.

Written as DNA, the CDR3 is TGCGCCAGCAGCCCAGGGACAGGGGGTTCGTTTGGAAACACCATATATTTT. It codes for CASSPGTGGSFGNTIYF. The V gene is TRBV5-1, the J gene TRBJ1-3, with 11 bases fitting TRBD1. Per germline, CDR1 SGHRS and CDR2 YFSETQ. The CDR3 loop spans 17 amino acids. The V and J ends lost 4 bases and 3 bases, in that order; junction bases with no gene match: 9.

The chain couples TRBV7-9 to TRBJ1-2; D is ambiguous. This CDR3 has 13 amino acids. With 6 bases removed from V and 2 bases from J, the gap between germline ends came to 10 bases. CDR1 is SEHNR and CDR2 is FQNEAQ in the germline V gene (reference sequence). CDR3: CASSPTANYGYTF. The CDR3 bases are TGTGCCAGCAGTCCGACGGCCAACTATGGCTACACCTTC.

The genes are TRBV18 and TRBJ1-5; D possibly corresponds to TRBD1 (5 bases). The germline V gene encodes CDR1 KGHSH and CDR2 LQKENI. This CDR3 contains 15 residues. V lost 2 bases to trimming and J lost 3 bases, with 11 bases between them. The CDR3 DNA follows: TGTGCCAGCTCACCATTGGGGCAGCCCAATCAGCCCCAGCATTTT. Its translation is CASSPLGQPNQPQHF.

This chain uses TRBV27 with TRBJ2-5; TRBD1 might be the D (5 bases). There are 15 residues in the CDR3. The V and J ends lost 0 bases and 5 bases respectively, with 13 bases between them. Germline values: CDR1 MNHEY, CDR2 SMNVEV (reference sequence). CDR3 nucleotides: TGTGCCAGCAGTTTATCGGTTTCAGGGCGGGAGACCCAGTACTTC. Protein sequence: CASSLSVSGRETQYF.

The chain recombines TRBV5-6 with TRBJ2-1; TRBD2 aligns across 10 bases. V shed 0 bases and J 11 bases; nucleotides not matched to a gene: 8. Germline V gene sequence: CDR1 SGHDT, CDR2 YYEEEE. The CDR3 consists of 15 residues. CDR3 nucleotide sequence: TGTGCCAGCAGCTTGGTAGGGCTAGCGGGAGTGAAGCAGTTCTTC. It specifies CASSLVGLAGVKQFF.

The chain uses TRBV19 and TRBJ2-7; perhaps D is TRBD1 or TRBD2 (7 bases each). Germline values: CDR1 LNHDA, CDR2 SQIVND (reference sequence). V dropped 3 bases and J dropped 4 bases, with 25 bases sitting between them. The CDR3 covers 18 residues. The CDR3 protein is CASSISLFAGDSSYEQYF. The CDR3 DNA reads as TGTGCCAGTAGTATCTCCCTTTTCGCGGGGGACAGCTCGTACGAGCAGTACTTC.

V and J are TRBV7-9 and TRBJ1-1, with D possibly being TRBD1 (6 bases). The CDR3 is 15 residues long. Germline CDR1 is SEHNR and CDR2 is FQNEAQ (reference sequence). Trimming cost V 4 bases and J 7 bases, with 19 bases left between them. The CDR3 spells CASSSSRGQFLEAFF. DNA for the CDR3: TGTGCCAGCAGCTCATCCCGGGGGCAGTTCCTTGAAGCTTTCTTT. Variable domain in full (rest from reference TRBV7-9 and TRBJ1-1): DTGVSQNPRHKITKRGQNVTFRCDPISEHNRLYWYRQTLGQGPEFLTYFQNEAQLEKSRLLSDRFSAERPKGSFSTLEIQRTEQGDSAMYLCASSSSRGQFLEAFFGQGTRLTVV.

V and J are TRBV10-3 and TRBJ1-2; D is undetermined. Between the trimmed V and J ends, which lost 0 bases and 0 bases, there was a span of 8 bases. This CDR3 contains 15 residues. Germline V CDR1 and CDR2: ENHRY, SYGVKD. For the CDR3, the DNA is TGTGCCATCAGTGAGTCCCAGGAAACTAACTATGGCTACACCTTC. This translates into CAISESQETNYGYTF.

J is TRBJ1-2 and V is TRBV9; TRBD1 aligns across 9 bases. The V gene end was trimmed by 4 bases and the J gene end by 10 bases; junction bases not matched to a gene: 14. Germline V lookup: CDR1 SGDLS, CDR2 YYNGEE. The CDR3 has 15 residues. Here the CDR3 reads CASSLGDRESWTYTF. CDR3 DNA: TGTGCCAGCAGCCTGGGGGACAGGGAGAGTTGGACCTACACCTTC.

About this clone: A junction boundary mismatches the germline segment, possibly from a read error. Within the sample, other DNA sequences also encode this same CDR3. This chain's CDR3 is CAWSVVHSPLHF. Written as DNA, the CDR3 is TGTGCCTGGAGTGTAGTACATTCTCCCCTCCACTTT. This chain links TRBV30 with TRBJ1-6; D is ambiguous. The CDR3 extends over 12 amino acids. Germline assignment: CDR1 GTSNPN and CDR2 SVGIG (reference sequence). The variable domain in full, completed from reference TRBV30 and TRBJ1-6, reads SQTIHQWPATLVQPVGSPLSLECTVEGTSNPNLYWYRQAAGRGLQLLFYSVGIGQISSEVPQNLSASRPQDRQFILSSKKLLLSDSGFYLCAWSVVHSPLHFGNGTRLTVT.

Notes on this clone: In the same sample, other DNA sequences code for this CDR3. The CDR3 sequence is CASSSPDRDEQYF. The CDR3 DNA reads TGCGCCAGCAGCTCCCCTGACAGGGACGAGCAGTACTTC. The chain links TRBV5-1 to TRBJ2-7; 7 bases are shared with TRBD1. This CDR3 comprises 13 residues. The V gene end was trimmed by 3 bases and the J gene end by 5 bases; junction bases not matched to a gene: 5. CDR1 is SGHRS and CDR2 is YFSETQ in the germline V gene.

The genes are TRBV4-3 and TRBJ2-2; D possibly matches TRBD1 or TRBD2 (5 bases each). The CDR3 contains 17 residues. V lost 0 bases and J 3 bases, leaving 14 bases between the germline ends. CDR1 and CDR2 (germline): LGHNA, YSLEER. The CDR3 DNA reads as TGCGCCAGCAGCCAAGATGGTGCCCTGGGGGACACCGGGGAGCTGTTTTTT. It specifies CASSQDGALGDTGELFF.